This TCR beta chain originates from a study of blood T cell repertoires in COVID-19. The CDR3 covers 15 residues. The germline V and J ends were trimmed by 3 bases and 8 bases, with 16 bases remaining between them. Germline V gene sequence: CDR1 LNHDA, CDR2 SQIVND (reference sequence). Repertoires were generated with immunoSEQ multiplex PCR, while TCRdb's copy carries only in-frame clones and drops some. The repertoire holds some 340,000 clones, with approximately 87% as singletons. The sequence derives from a woman in her 30s who had recovered from COVID-19. The sample comprised PBMCs or T cells enriched from blood (not recorded which). The chain couples TRBV19 to TRBJ1-4; tentative D call: TRBD1 (6 bases). CDR3 sequence: CASSIGSGALEKLFF. DNA of the CDR3: TGTGCCAGTAGTATCGGTTCAGGGGCTTTGGAAAAACTGTTTTTT. The full variable domain, in which reference TRBV19 and TRBJ1-4 provide the parts outside the CDR3, is DGGITQSPKYLFRKEGQNVTLSCEQNLNHDAMYWYRQDPGQGLRLIYYSQIVNDFQKGDIAEGYSVSREKKESFPLTVTSAQKNPTAFYLCASSIGSGALEKLFFGSGTQLSVL.